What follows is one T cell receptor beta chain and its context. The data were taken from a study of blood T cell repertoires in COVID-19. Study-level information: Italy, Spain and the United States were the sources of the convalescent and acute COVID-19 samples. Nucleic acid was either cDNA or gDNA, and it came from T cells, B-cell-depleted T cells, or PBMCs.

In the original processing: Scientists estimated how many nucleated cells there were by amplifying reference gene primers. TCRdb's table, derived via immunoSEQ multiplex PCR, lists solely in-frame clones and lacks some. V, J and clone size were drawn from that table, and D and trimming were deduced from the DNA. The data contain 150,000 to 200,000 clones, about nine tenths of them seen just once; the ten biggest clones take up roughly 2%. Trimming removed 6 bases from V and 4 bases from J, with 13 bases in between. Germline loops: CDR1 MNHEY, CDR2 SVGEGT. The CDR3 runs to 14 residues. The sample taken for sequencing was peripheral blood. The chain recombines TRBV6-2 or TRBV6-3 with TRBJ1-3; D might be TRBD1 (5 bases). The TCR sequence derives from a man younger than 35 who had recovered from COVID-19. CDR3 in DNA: TGTGCCAGCAGCGGCGGGGGAACGGGAAACACCATATATTTT. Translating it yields CASSGGGTGNTIYF.